This T cell receptor (beta chain) was sequenced for a study of identical twins. TCRdb ran MiXCR on the 5' RACE reads and lists one entry per CDR3 protein. The sample consists of around 670,000 distinct CDR3 sequences, 6.1% of them appearing once. CDR3 length equals 11 residues. Germline V gene sequence: CDR1 DFQATT, CDR2 SNEGSKA (reference sequence). The V and J ends lost 1 base and 5 bases respectively, with 4 bases between them. In its sample, this clonotype was seen many times. The source of this sequence is a man younger than 30 in good health. Source material: naive T cells sorted from blood. The chain is built from TRBV20-1 and TRBJ2-3, with D unclear. CDR3 coding DNA: TGCAGTGCTAGAGTAGTAGATACGCAGTATTTT. Its protein is CSARVVDTQYF.